This TCR beta chain is drawn from a study of blood T cell repertoires in COVID-19. Only in-frame clones appear in the TCRdb table, and some are missing; sequencing was by immunoSEQ multiplex PCR. The profile shows about 45,000 clones, roughly three quarters of them singletons. Looked up from germline, CDR1 is MDHEN and CDR2 is SYDVKM. This CDR3 comprises 17 residues. V was clipped by 3 bases and J by 2 bases; unmatched bases: 9. Sequencing used peripheral blood. This TCR derives from an older man with acute or convalescent COVID-19. This chain uses TRBV28 with TRBJ1-2; 10 nucleotides agree with TRBD1. As DNA, the CDR3 is TGTGCCAGCAGTTTCCGGGACAGGGGACAGTGGAACTATGGCTACACCTTC. This codes for CASSFRDRGQWNYGYTF.